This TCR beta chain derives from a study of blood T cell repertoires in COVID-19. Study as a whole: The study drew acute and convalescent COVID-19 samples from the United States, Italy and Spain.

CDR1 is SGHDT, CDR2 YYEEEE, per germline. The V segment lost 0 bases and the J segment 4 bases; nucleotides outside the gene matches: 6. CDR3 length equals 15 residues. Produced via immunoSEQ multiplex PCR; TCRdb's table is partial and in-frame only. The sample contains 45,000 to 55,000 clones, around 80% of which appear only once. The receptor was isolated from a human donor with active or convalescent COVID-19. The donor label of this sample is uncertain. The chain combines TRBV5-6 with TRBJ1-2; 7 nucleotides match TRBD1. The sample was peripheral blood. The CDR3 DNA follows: TGTGCCAGCAGCTTGGTAGGGGGCCTGGGCTATGGCTACACCTTC. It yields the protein CASSLVGGLGYGYTF.